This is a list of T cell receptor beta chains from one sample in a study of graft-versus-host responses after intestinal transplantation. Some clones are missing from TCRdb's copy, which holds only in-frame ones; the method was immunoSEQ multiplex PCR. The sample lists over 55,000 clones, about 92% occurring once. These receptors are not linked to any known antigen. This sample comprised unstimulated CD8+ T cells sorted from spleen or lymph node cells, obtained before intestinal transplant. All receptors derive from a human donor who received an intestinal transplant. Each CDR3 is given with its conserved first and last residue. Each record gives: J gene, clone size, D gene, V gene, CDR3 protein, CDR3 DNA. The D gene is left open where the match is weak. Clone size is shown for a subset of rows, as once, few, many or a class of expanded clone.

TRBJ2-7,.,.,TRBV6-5,CASSTLDTSVYEQYF,TGTGCCAGCAGCACCCTGGACACCTCAGTCTACGAGCAGTACTTC
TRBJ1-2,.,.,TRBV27,CASSPITRDGYTF,TGTGCCAGCAGTCCGATCACGAGGGATGGCTACACCTTC
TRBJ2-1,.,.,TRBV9,CASSSAGGGLNNEQFF,TGTGCCAGCAGCTCCGCAGGCGGAGGGCTTAACAATGAGCAGTTCTTC
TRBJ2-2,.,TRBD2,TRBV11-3,CASSWGGTGELFF,TGTGCCAGCAGCTGGGGGGGCACCGGGGAGCTGTTTTTT
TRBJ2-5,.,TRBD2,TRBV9,CASSLGLAGEETQYF,TGTGCCAGCAGCCTGGGACTAGCGGGGGAGGAGACCCAGTACTTC
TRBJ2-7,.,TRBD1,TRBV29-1,CSARGGTGGYEQYF,TGCAGCGCCCGAGGCGGGACAGGGGGGTACGAGCAGTACTTC
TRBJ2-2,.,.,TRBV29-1,CSAHEGAGELFF,TGCAGCGCACACGAGGGAGCCGGGGAGCTGTTTTTT
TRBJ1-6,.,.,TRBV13,CASRQLGSPLHF,TGTGCCAGCAGACAGTTGGGTTCACCCCTCCACTTT
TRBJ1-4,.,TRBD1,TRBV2,CASGGGDRNEKLFF,TGTGCCAGCGGCGGAGGGGACAGGAATGAAAAACTGTTTTTT
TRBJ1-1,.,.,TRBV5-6,CASSLARGNTEAFF,TGTGCCAGCAGCTTGGCTCGGGGGAACACTGAAGCTTTCTTT
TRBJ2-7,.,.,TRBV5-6,CASSLDRGGMEGEQYF,TGTGCCAGCAGCTTGGACCGCGGTGGGATGGAGGGCGAGCAGTACTTC
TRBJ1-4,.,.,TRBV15,CATSRDRQVNEKLFF,TGTGCCACCAGCAGAGATCGGCAGGTTAATGAAAAACTGTTTTTT
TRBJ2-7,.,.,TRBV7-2,CASSLDLGGSRSYEQYF,TGTGCCAGCAGCTTAGACCTAGGGGGATCGAGGTCCTACGAGCAGTACTTC
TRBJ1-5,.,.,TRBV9,CASSGGGNLEPQHF,TGTGCCAGCAGCGGGGGGGGGAATTTGGAGCCCCAGCATTTT
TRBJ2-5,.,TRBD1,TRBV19,CASSIVSTGGGETQYF,TGTGCCAGTAGTATAGTGTCGACAGGGGGCGGGGAGACCCAGTACTTC
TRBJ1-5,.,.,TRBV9,CASSVGDTNQPQHF,TGTGCCAGCAGCGTAGGTGACACCAATCAGCCCCAGCATTTT
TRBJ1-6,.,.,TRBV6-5,CASRLWGHLNSPLHF,TGTGCCAGTAGGCTCTGGGGGCACCTTAATTCACCCCTCCACTTT
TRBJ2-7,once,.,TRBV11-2,CASSLSWEDLEQYF,TGTGCCAGCAGCTTATCCTGGGAGGACCTCGAGCAGTACTTC
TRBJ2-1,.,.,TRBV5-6,CASSLDPVEQFF,TGTGCCAGCAGCTTGGATCCGGTGGAGCAGTTCTTC
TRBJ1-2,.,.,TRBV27,CASSLAGNNYGYTF,TGTGCCAGCAGTTTAGCAGGGAATAACTATGGCTACACCTTC
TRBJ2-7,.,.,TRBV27,CASSLSPQGDEQYF,TGTGCCAGCAGTTTAAGTCCACAAGGGGACGAGCAGTACTTC
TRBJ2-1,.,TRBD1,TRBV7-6,CASSQGQGTEQFF,TGTGCCAGCAGCCAGGGACAGGGGACTGAGCAGTTCTTC
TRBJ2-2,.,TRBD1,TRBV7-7,CASSPGTGVNTGELFF,TGTGCTAGCAGCCCCGGGACAGGGGTGAACACCGGGGAGCTGTTTTTT
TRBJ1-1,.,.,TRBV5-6,CASSYGREAFF,TGTGCCAGCAGCTACGGGAGGGAAGCTTTCTTT
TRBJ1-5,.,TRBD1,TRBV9,CASSKGDSYQPQHF,TGTGCCAGCAGCAAGGGGGACAGCTATCAGCCCCAGCATTTT
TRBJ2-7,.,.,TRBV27,CASSLSAAYEQYF,TGTGCCAGCAGTTTGTCAGCGGCCTACGAGCAGTACTTC
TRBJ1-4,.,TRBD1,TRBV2,CASIPAEQGINEKLFF,TGTGCCAGCATTCCTGCCGAACAGGGGATTAATGAAAAACTGTTTTTT
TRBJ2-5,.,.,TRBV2,CASSVTARETQYF,TGTGCCAGCAGTGTGACGGCGAGGGAGACCCAGTACTTC
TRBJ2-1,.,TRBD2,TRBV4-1,CASTERGEQFF,TGCGCCAGCACTGAGCGGGGTGAGCAGTTCTTC
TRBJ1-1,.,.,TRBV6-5,CASSYGPYLDTEAFF,TGTGCCAGCAGTTACGGTCCCTATCTCGACACTGAAGCTTTCTTT
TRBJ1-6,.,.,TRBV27,CASRHLRRVRGSPLHF,TGTGCCAGCAGACACCTCCGCAGGGTTAGGGGGTCACCCCTCCACTTT
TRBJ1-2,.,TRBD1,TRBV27,CASSPPGTGAPYTF,TGTGCCAGCAGTCCACCCGGGACAGGGGCCCCCTACACCTTC
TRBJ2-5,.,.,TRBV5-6,CASSLGGTQYF,TGTGCCAGCAGCTTGGGAGGGACCCAGTACTTC
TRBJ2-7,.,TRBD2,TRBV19,CASSIDPGGTSEQYF,TGTGCCAGTAGTATAGATCCGGGAGGCACGAGCGAGCAGTACTTC
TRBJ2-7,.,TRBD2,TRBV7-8,CASSHAGGPYEQYF,TGTGCCAGCAGCCATGCGGGGGGGCCTTACGAGCAGTACTTC
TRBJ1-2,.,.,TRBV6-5,CASSFGPDWGYTF,TGTGCCAGCAGTTTCGGCCCCGACTGGGGCTACACCTTC
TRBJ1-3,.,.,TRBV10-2,CASSLSVARESGNTIYF,TGCGCCAGCAGCCTCTCAGTTGCGAGGGAATCTGGAAACACCATATATTTT
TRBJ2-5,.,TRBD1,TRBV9,CASNLGDRGQETQYF,TGTGCCAGCAACCTGGGCGACAGGGGGCAAGAGACCCAGTACTTC
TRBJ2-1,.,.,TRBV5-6,CASTSGSPYNEQFF,TGTGCCAGCACCTCAGGAAGTCCCTACAATGAGCAGTTCTTC
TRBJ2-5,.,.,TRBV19,CASSMSQGGETQYF,TGTGCCAGTAGTATGTCCCAGGGTGGAGAGACCCAGTACTTC
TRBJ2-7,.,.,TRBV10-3,CAISESYSYEQYF,TGTGCCATCAGTGAGTCGTACAGCTACGAGCAGTACTTC
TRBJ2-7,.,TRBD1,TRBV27,CASSPGTAYEQYF,TGTGCCAGCAGTCCAGGGACAGCCTACGAGCAGTACTTC
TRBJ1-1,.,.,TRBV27,CASSLFGLGSTEAFF,TGTGCCAGCAGTTTATTTGGTCTAGGTAGCACTGAAGCTTTCTTT
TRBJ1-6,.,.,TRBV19,CASRVGNSPLHF,TGTGCCAGCAGGGTTGGAAATTCACCCCTCCACTTT
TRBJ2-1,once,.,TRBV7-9,CASSFDGLSYNEQFF,TGTGCCAGCAGCTTCGACGGGTTATCCTACAATGAGCAGTTCTTC
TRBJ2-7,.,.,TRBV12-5,CASGLEAEPSYEQYF,TGTGCTAGTGGTTTGGAGGCGGAACCCTCCTACGAGCAGTACTTC
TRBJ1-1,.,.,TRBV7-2,CASSRRENTEAFF,TGTGCCAGCAGCCGCAGGGAGAACACTGAAGCTTTCTTT
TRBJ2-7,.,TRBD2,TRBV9,CASSVSGSGKYYEQYF,TGTGCCAGCAGCGTCTCCGGGAGCGGGAAATACTACGAGCAGTACTTC
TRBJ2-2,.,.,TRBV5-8,CASSPGWTGELFF,TGTGCCAGCAGCCCCGGTTGGACCGGGGAGCTGTTTTTT
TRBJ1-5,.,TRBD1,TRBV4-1,CASSQGPTGDYSNQPQHF,TGCGCCAGCAGCCAAGGCCCGACAGGGGATTATTCGAATCAGCCCCAGCATTTT